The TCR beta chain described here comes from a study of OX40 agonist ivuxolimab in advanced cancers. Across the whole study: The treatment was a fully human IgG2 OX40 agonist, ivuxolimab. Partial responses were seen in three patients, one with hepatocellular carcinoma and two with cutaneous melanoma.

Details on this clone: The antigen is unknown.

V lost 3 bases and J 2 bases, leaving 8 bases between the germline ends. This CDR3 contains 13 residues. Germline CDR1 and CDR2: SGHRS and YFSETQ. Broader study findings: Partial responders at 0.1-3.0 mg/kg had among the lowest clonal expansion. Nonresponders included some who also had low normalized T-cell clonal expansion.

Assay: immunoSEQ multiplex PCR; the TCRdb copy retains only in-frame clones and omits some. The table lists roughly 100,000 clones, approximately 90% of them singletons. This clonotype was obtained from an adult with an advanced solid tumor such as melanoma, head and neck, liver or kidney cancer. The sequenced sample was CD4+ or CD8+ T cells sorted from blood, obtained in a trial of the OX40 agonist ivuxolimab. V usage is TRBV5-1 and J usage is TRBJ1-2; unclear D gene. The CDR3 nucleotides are TGCGCCAGCAGCTACGACATGAACTATGGCTACACCTTC. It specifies CASSYDMNYGYTF.